The 23 T cell receptor beta chains reported below all come from one sample, sequenced in a study of blood T cell repertoires in COVID-19. Profiling relied on immunoSEQ multiplex PCR, and the TCRdb table lists in-frame clones only, not all of them. This repertoire shows approximately 69,000 clones, about 80% found once; its top ten account for 13%. Input material: peripheral blood. The receptors here all came from a man aged 45-65 years with COVID-19, enrolled during active disease.

This clone has a single count. This chain joins TRBV2 and TRBJ1-2, with a weak D call TRBD1 (6 bases). CDR3 length equals 14 residues. Germline V CDR1 and CDR2: SNHLY, FYNNEI. V was shortened by 5 bases and J by 7 bases, with 17 bases between the two germline ends. The CDR3, as DNA: TGTGCCAGCAGTCCCGGGACATCAAGGAGTGGCTACACCTTC. Translated: CASSPGTSRSGYTF.

The V gene is TRBV7-7, the J gene TRBJ2-7, with D uncertain. The V end was cut by 1 base, the J end by 0 bases, with 7 bases between. The CDR3 is 14 amino acids. Germline values: CDR1 SSHAT, CDR2 FNYEAQ (reference sequence). CDR3 DNA sequence: TGTGCCAGCAGCTTAGACCCTAGCTCCTACGAGCAGTACTTC. Its protein product is CASSLDPSSYEQYF.

The rearrangement links TRBV5-8 to TRBJ2-3; D gene uncertain. Germline V gives CDR1 SGHTS, CDR2 YDEGEE. The CDR3 is 14 amino acids. Trimming removed 2 bases from V and 5 bases from J, with 12 bases in between. The DNA for the CDR3 is TGTGCCAGCAGCTTAGGTCAGGTCGGAGATACGCAGTATTTT. This gives the protein CASSLGQVGDTQYF.

The chain combines TRBV11-3 with TRBJ1-1; a weak D match, TRBD1 (6 bases). Trimming removed 5 bases from V and 3 bases from J, with 10 bases in between. Germline V gene lookup returns CDR1 SGHNT and CDR2 YENEEA. The CDR3 has 13 residues. CDR3 DNA sequence: TGTGCCAGCAGCCAGGGGTCTGACACTGAAGCTTTCTTT. Protein: CASSQGSDTEAFF.

The chain uses TRBV7-8 and TRBJ2-1; no clear D. V lost 1 base to trimming and J lost 3 bases, with 13 bases between them. The CDR3 is made up of 16 amino acids. Per the germline V gene, CDR1 is SGHVS and CDR2 is FQNEAQ. In nucleotides, the CDR3 is TGTGCCAGCAGCTTAGGGGTTTCAGACTTCTACAATGAGCAGTTCTTC. Its protein product is CASSLGVSDFYNEQFF. The full variable domain, with the rest looked up from reference TRBV7-8 and TRBJ2-1, is GAGVSQSPRYKVAKRGQDVALRCDPISGHVSLFWYQQALGQGPEFLTYFQNEAQLDKSGLPSDRFFAERPEGSVSTLKIQRTQQEDSAVYLCASSLGVSDFYNEQFFGPGTRLTVL.

This chain connects TRBV7-9 to TRBJ1-5; 12 nucleotides agree with TRBD1. Germline trimming cut 3 bases from V and 7 bases from J; bases unmatched to any gene: 7. The length of the CDR3 is 16 residues. CDR1 and CDR2 (germline): SEHNR, FQNEAQ (reference sequence). CDR3 loop: CASSLGGQGAYQPQHF. The CDR3 DNA follows: TGTGCCAGCAGCTTGGGGGGACAGGGGGCTTACCAGCCCCAGCATTTT.

The chain has TRBV28 and TRBJ1-1; D gene ambiguous. V was cut by 3 bases and J by 7 bases, with 9 bases left in between. The CDR3 runs 12 residues. CDR1 and CDR2 (germline): MDHEN, SYDVKM. CDR3 in amino acids: CASSLSGYEAFF. The CDR3 nucleotides read TGTGCCAGCAGTTTGTCCGGTTATGAAGCTTTCTTT.

The genes are TRBV19 and TRBJ1-6; TRBD1 aligns across 7 bases. V was pared by 6 bases and J by 10 bases, with 6 bases of the junction left unmatched. The CDR3 contains 13 residues. CDR1 and CDR2 (germline): LNHDA, SQIVND (reference sequence). DNA for the CDR3: TGTGCCAGTAGCGACAGGGCGCAATCACCCCTCCACTTT. This translates into CASSDRAQSPLHF.

This clone was found a few times. The chain combines TRBV28 with TRBJ2-7; a possible D gene is TRBD2 (6 bases). V lost 1 base and J lost 7, with 17 bases in between. The CDR3 length is 15 residues. Germline lookup yields CDR1 MDHEN and CDR2 SYDVKM. The CDR3: CASSLYQGAGWEQYF. DNA of the CDR3: TGTGCCAGCAGTTTATATCAGGGAGCGGGCTGGGAGCAGTACTTC.

The CDR3 bases are TGTGCCATCAGTGAGTCGGCAGACCTAGTGGGTGAAAAACTGTTTTTT. Amino acids: CAISESADLVGEKLFF. The rearrangement links TRBV10-3 to TRBJ1-4; the D is unclear. Germline assignment: CDR1 ENHRY and CDR2 SYGVKD. The CDR3 has 16 residues. V was clipped by 0 bases and J by 7 bases, with 15 bases between them.

This clone has just one count. The chain joins TRBV11-2 to TRBJ2-5; D is perhaps TRBD1 (6 bases). The germline V gene encodes CDR1 SGHAT and CDR2 FQNNGV. This CDR3 is built from 14 residues. V lost 5 bases and J 5 bases, leaving 15 bases between the germline ends. CDR3: CASSRSQTGETQYF. CDR3 nucleotides: TGTGCCAGCAGCCGGAGCCAAACAGGGGAGACCCAGTACTTC.

The chain employs TRBV5-1 and TRBJ2-7; TRBD2 matches 9 bases. J lost 2 bases, V lost 0 bases, and 3 bases had no gene match. The CDR3 loop spans 15 amino acids. The germline CDR1 and CDR2 sequences are SGHRS and YFSETQ. The CDR3 DNA reads as TGCGCCAGCAGCTTGGGACTAGCGGAGACCTACGAGCAGTACTTC. Translation: CASSLGLAETYEQYF. Full variable domain (remainder filled in from reference TRBV5-1 and TRBJ2-7): KAGVTQTPRYLIKTRGQQVTLSCSPISGHRSVSWYQQTPGQGLQFLFEYFSETQRNKGNFPGRFSGRQFSNSRSEMNVSTLELGDSALYLCASSLGLAETYEQYFGPGTRLTVT.

The chain has TRBV4-1 and TRBJ2-5, with D uncertain. Deletions cut 5 bases from V and 1 base from J, with 11 bases between. The CDR3 sequence is 14 residues long. Germline V CDR1 and CDR2: MGHRA, YSYEKL. For the CDR3, the DNA is TGCGCCAGCAGCTCTCGCCTCAGCCAAGAGACCCAGTACTTC. Protein sequence: CASSSRLSQETQYF.

The rearrangement links TRBV6-5 to TRBJ2-7; 15 bases are shared with TRBD2. Germline V gene data show CDR1 as MNHEY and CDR2 as SVGAGI. J was trimmed by 9 bases and V by 4 bases; bases with no gene match: 4. CDR3 length: 14 residues. This CDR3 reads CASSWTSGGAGQYF. CDR3 coding DNA: TGTGCCAGCAGTTGGACTAGCGGGGGGGCTGGGCAGTACTTC.

This chain uses TRBV18 with TRBJ2-5, with 11 bases matching TRBD2. This CDR3 contains 18 residues. Germline V CDR1 and CDR2: KGHSH, LQKENI. V shed 3 bases and J 6 bases; nucleotides not matched to a gene: 15. The CDR3 DNA sequence: TGTGCCAGCTCACCCCTGGTTAGCGGGGGGGCCTTTGGACAGACCCAGTACTTC. Protein: CASSPLVSGGAFGQTQYF.

V gene TRBV6-1 combines with J gene TRBJ2-5, with 8 bases lining up with TRBD2. Germline V gene data show CDR1 as MNHNS and CDR2 as SASEGT. CDR3 length: 16 residues. Trimming cost V 3 bases and J 7 bases; bases outside gene matches: 13. The CDR3 DNA is TGTGCCAGCAGTGAGTCTTACGGGGGGGCCGTAGGGACCCAGTACTTC. Translating it yields CASSESYGGAVGTQYF.

The chain is built from TRBV13 and TRBJ1-1; no clear D. CDR1 is PRHDT and CDR2 is FYEKMQ in the germline V gene (reference sequence). This CDR3 has 13 amino acids. The V gene lost 0 bases and the J gene lost 4 bases, with 6 bases spanning the gap. This chain's CDR3 is CASSLGRGTEAFF. DNA of the CDR3: TGTGCCAGCAGCTTAGGACGGGGCACTGAAGCTTTCTTT.

J is TRBJ1-2 and V is TRBV11-2; TRBD1 might be the D (6 bases). The CDR3 extends over 12 amino acids. Germline CDR1 and CDR2: SGHAT and FQNNGV. V lost 3 bases and J lost 5, with 7 bases in between. The CDR3 region is CASSFGQYGYTF. As DNA, the CDR3 is TGTGCCAGCAGCTTCGGACAGTATGGCTACACCTTC.

CDR3 nucleotide sequence: TGTGCCAGCAGGTCTATACGGGACAGGGCCTACGAGCAGTACTTC. It encodes CASRSIRDRAYEQYF. The chain combines TRBV11-2 with TRBJ2-7; 9 bases agree with TRBD1. Germline CDR1 is SGHAT and CDR2 is FQNNGV. With 6 bases clipped from V and 2 bases from J, the junction kept 8 bases outside the gene matches. The CDR3 has 15 amino acids.

This chain links TRBV3-1 (or the pseudogene TRBV3-2) with TRBJ2-1; the match to TRBD1 covers 8 bases. V was pared by 1 base and J by 7 bases, with 3 bases of the junction left unmatched. Looked up from germline, CDR1 is LGHDT and CDR2 is YNNKEL (reference sequence). The CDR3 loop spans 14 amino acids. The CDR3: CASSQGRDRNEQFF. CDR3 DNA sequence: TGTGCCAGCAGCCAAGGCCGGGACAGGAATGAGCAGTTCTTC.

The V gene is TRBV29-1, the J gene TRBJ2-7, with 9 bases matching TRBD2. Trimming at V came to 5 bases and at J to 4 bases, leaving 6 bases not matched to a gene. The germline V gene encodes CDR1 SQVTM and CDR2 ANQGSEA. The CDR3 is 13 residues long. The CDR3 loop reads CSVRPSGEYEQYF. The CDR3 nucleotides are TGCAGCGTTCGGCCTAGCGGGGAGTACGAGCAGTACTTC.

By frequency in the sample, this clone is large (0.1 to 1%). The chain employs TRBV6-5 and TRBJ2-7; TRBD2 matches at 7 bases. The germline gives CDR1 MNHEY, CDR2 SVGAGI. This CDR3 comprises 14 residues. With 5 bases clipped from V and 0 bases from J, the junction kept 4 bases outside the gene matches. CDR3 sequence reads: CASSPRGSSYEQYF. CDR3 nucleotides: TGTGCCAGCAGTCCGCGGGGGAGCTCCTACGAGCAGTACTTC.

The rearrangement links TRBV12-3 or TRBV12-4 to TRBJ2-7; D perhaps matches TRBD1 (6 bases). V lost 5 bases and J lost 2, with 10 bases in between. CDR3 size: 13 residues. This CDR3 is CASSLGQTYEQYF. CDR3 sequence (DNA): TGTGCCAGCAGTCTCGGACAGACCTACGAGCAGTACTTC.